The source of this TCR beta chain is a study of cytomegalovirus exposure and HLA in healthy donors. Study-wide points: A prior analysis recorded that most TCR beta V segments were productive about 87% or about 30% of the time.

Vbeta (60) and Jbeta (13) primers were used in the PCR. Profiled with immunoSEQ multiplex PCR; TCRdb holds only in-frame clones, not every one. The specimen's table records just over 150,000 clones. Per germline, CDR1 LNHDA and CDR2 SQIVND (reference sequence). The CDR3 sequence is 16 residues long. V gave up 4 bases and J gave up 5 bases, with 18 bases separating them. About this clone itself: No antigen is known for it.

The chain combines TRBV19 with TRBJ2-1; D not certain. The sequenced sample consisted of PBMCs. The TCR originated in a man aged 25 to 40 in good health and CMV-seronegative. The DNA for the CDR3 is TGTGCCAGTAGTACATCCGTATGGCTAGGTGACAATGAGCAGTTCTTC. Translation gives CASSTSVWLGDNEQFF.